The 15 T cell receptor beta chains below all came from one sample that was sequenced in a study of PD-1 blockade in classical Hodgkin lymphoma. This table comes from immunoSEQ multiplex PCR, and its TCRdb copy is limited to in-frame clones, with some not included. The sample lists 130,000 to 150,000 clones; around 73% were seen once. All trial patients relapsed after autologous stem cell transplantation. Material: peripheral blood mononuclear cells (PBMCs), obtained before the second cycle of nivolumab. The receptors come from a human donor with classical Hodgkin lymphoma.

The chain has TRBV9 and TRBJ1-1; no clear D. The CDR3 length is 13 residues. The germline V gene encodes CDR1 SGDLS and CDR2 YYNGEE. V was pared by 1 base and J by 2 bases, with 6 bases between. CDR3: CASSVTLNTEAFF. DNA of the CDR3: TGTGCCAGCAGCGTAACACTAAACACTGAAGCTTTCTTT.

The V call is TRBV28, the J call TRBJ1-2, with 10 bases aligning to TRBD1. Germline values: CDR1 MDHEN, CDR2 SYDVKM. CDR3 length: 15 residues. The V segment lost 8 bases and the J segment 7 bases; nucleotides outside the gene matches: 13. As DNA, the CDR3 is TGTGCCAGCGTGGATCTGGACAGGGGGAGGGGTGGCTACACCTTC. This sequence encodes CASVDLDRGRGGYTF.

The rearrangement joins TRBV10-3 to TRBJ2-5, with 9 bases that match TRBD1. V dropped 8 bases and J dropped 4; count of bases not matched to a gene: 14. Germline V CDR1 and CDR2: ENHRY, SYGVKD. This CDR3 has 16 residues. CDR3: CAISDRGPSKRETQYF. The CDR3 region has the DNA TGTGCCATCTCGGACAGGGGCCCATCCAAGAGAGAGACCCAGTACTTC.

This chain links TRBV5-1 with TRBJ1-1; D not certain. The CDR3 is made up of 16 amino acids. Germline V gene sequence: CDR1 SGHRS, CDR2 YFSETQ. V was clipped by 6 bases and J by 0 bases, with 18 bases between them. CDR3 sequence (DNA): TGCGCCAGCACCGGAGGGTTTCTCCCCTTGAACACTGAAGCTTTCTTT. It specifies CASTGGFLPLNTEAFF.

The gene calls are TRBV2 and TRBJ2-7; TRBD2 matches at 10 bases. The CDR3 is made up of 14 amino acids. V gave up 6 bases and J gave up 1 base; unmatched junction bases: 3. In germline, CDR1 is SNHLY, CDR2 FYNNEI. The DNA for the CDR3 is TGTGCCAGCAGACGGACTAGCGGTTCCTACGAGCAGTACTTC. Protein: CASRRTSGSYEQYF.

The chain uses TRBV29-1 and TRBJ1-5, with a possible D match to TRBD1 (5 bases). CDR3 length: 13 residues. The V end was cut by 5 bases, the J end by 4 bases, with 12 bases between. The germline V gene encodes CDR1 SQVTM and CDR2 ANQGSEA. CDR3 bases: TGCAGCGTTTCCGGGACGATAAATCAGCCCCAGCATTTT. Translating it yields CSVSGTINQPQHF. The full variable domain, with the rest looked up from reference TRBV29-1 and TRBJ1-5, is SAVISQKPSRDICQRGTSLTIQCQVDSQVTMMFWYRQQPGQSLTLIATANQGSEATYESGFVIDKFPISRPNLTFSTLTVSNMSPEDSSIYLCSVSGTINQPQHFGDGTRLSIL.

The chain recombines TRBV5-5 with TRBJ2-7; D is unclear. Between the trimmed V and J ends, which lost 4 bases and 0 bases, there was a span of 2 bases. CDR1 is SGHKS, CDR2 YYEKEE, per germline (reference sequence). This CDR3 has 11 amino acids. CDR3 residues: CASSISYEQYF. The CDR3 bases are TGTGCCAGCAGCATCTCCTACGAGCAGTACTTC.

The chain joins TRBV28 to TRBJ1-1; a possible D gene is TRBD1 (6 bases). Trimming stripped 6 bases from V and 5 bases from J, with 13 bases between. The germline V gene has CDR1 MDHEN and CDR2 SYDVKM. This CDR3 spans 13 amino acids. CDR3 amino acids: CASSTGSWTEAFF. The CDR3 DNA sequence: TGTGCCAGCAGCACAGGGAGTTGGACTGAAGCTTTCTTT.

This clone appeared a single time. V usage is TRBV11-2 and J usage is TRBJ2-7; D tentatively fits TRBD1 or TRBD2 (5 bases each). V lost 0 bases and J 4 bases, leaving 13 bases between the germline ends. The CDR3 runs 15 residues. CDR1 is SGHAT, CDR2 FQNNGV, per germline. CDR3: CASSLELGRGYEQYF. CDR3 sequence (DNA): TGTGCCAGCAGCTTAGAGCTGGGACGGGGATACGAGCAGTACTTC.

About this clone: The limits of the CDR3 on the DNA are not certain, so only TCRdb's listed CDR3 is given. The chain joins TRBV7-8 to TRBJ2-6; TRBD2 reflects the table's D call only, with no check against the DNA. Germline CDR1 is SGHVS and CDR2 is FQNEAQ. The CDR3 comprises 21 residues, both ends counted. The CDR3: CASSLGFGAGGIISGANVLTF.

V usage is TRBV6-5 and J usage is TRBJ1-1; D gene uncertain. The CDR3 sequence is 13 residues long. Germline values: CDR1 MNHEY, CDR2 SVGAGI. The ends were cut back, 0 bases at V and 8 bases at J, with 10 bases in the middle. DNA for the CDR3: TGTGCCAGCAGTTACTCGCCAACAGCGGAAGCTTTCTTT. It encodes CASSYSPTAEAFF.

The chain carries TRBV18 and TRBJ1-4; D possibly corresponds to TRBD1 (6 bases). V was shortened by 5 bases and J by 0 bases, with 13 bases between the two germline ends. CDR1 is KGHSH, CDR2 LQKENI, per germline. The CDR3 covers 16 residues. The CDR3 bases are TGTGCCAGCTCAGATGGACAGCCAGCAACTAATGAAAAACTGTTTTTT. It translates to CASSDGQPATNEKLFF.

This clone has more than one count but fewer than ten. The chain carries TRBV7-7 and TRBJ2-1; D is ambiguous. Germline V gene lookup returns CDR1 SSHAT and CDR2 FNYEAQ (reference sequence). The V end lost 1 base, the J end lost 0 bases, and 1 base lay between the germline ends. The CDR3 runs to 13 residues. The CDR3 bases are TGTGCCAGCAGCTTAGACTCCTACAATGAGCAGTTCTTC. Residues: CASSLDSYNEQFF.

The rearrangement links TRBV5-1 to TRBJ1-1; D call uncertain. Germline values: CDR1 SGHRS, CDR2 YFSETQ. This CDR3 spans 13 amino acids. V dropped 0 bases and J dropped 0 bases, with 3 bases sitting between them. CDR3 in amino acids: CASSLVMNTEAFF. As DNA, the CDR3 is TGCGCCAGCAGCTTGGTTATGAACACTGAAGCTTTCTTT. The complete variable domain, with remaining parts taken from reference TRBV5-1 and TRBJ1-1, reads KAGVTQTPRYLIKTRGQQVTLSCSPISGHRSVSWYQQTPGQGLQFLFEYFSETQRNKGNFPGRFSGRQFSNSRSEMNVSTLELGDSALYLCASSLVMNTEAFFGQGTRLTVV.

The chain has TRBV6-5 and TRBJ2-1; no reliable D call. The germline V gene has CDR1 MNHEY and CDR2 SVGAGI. V shed 8 bases and J shed 2 bases, with 10 bases lying between them. This CDR3 has 13 amino acids. The CDR3 loop reads CASYQSPYNEQFF. The DNA of the CDR3 is TGTGCCAGCTACCAGAGTCCCTACAATGAGCAGTTCTTC.